Listed below are T cell receptor beta chains from one sample, sequenced in a study of blood T cell repertoires in COVID-19. Assay: immunoSEQ multiplex PCR; the TCRdb copy retains only in-frame clones and omits some. The sample has tens of thousands of clones; roughly 91% are singletons. Sequenced input: peripheral blood. The receptor source for this set is a woman over 75 with acute or convalescent COVID-19. Both conserved end residues are trimmed from each CDR3.

v_call cdr3_aa
TRBV19 ASSILFQGARNEQF
TRBV5-1 ASSPGTGGMNTEAF
TRBV12-5 ASGPAGVGDTQY
TRBV6-5 ASRNGQGNIQY
TRBV10-3 AIRQGYEQY
TRBV6-6 ASSAGLAGSDTQY
TRBV3-1/TRBV3-2 ASSQDGAEGNTIY
TRBV30 AWRPGGFPNTEAF
TRBV28 ASQNRGQQY
TRBV7-3 ASSPSGGAKTQY
TRBV19 ASSGELGSPLH
TRBV14 ASSPRRGNGYT
TRBV7-9 ASSPGGGPNQPQH
TRBV4-3 AIRTGRPNQPQH
TRBV5-1 ASSLDQREPSDTQY
TRBV4-3 ASRAGTGAYEQY
TRBV5-5 ASSFRELGEQY
TRBV29-1 SVTNRGRSTEAF
TRBV10-3 AISDYTGELF
TRBV9 ASRGMTANYGYT
TRBV5-1 ASRPGSDQPQH
TRBV2 ASSQTGSVQY